These T cell receptor beta chains were read from a single sample in a study of blood T cells in healthy people across ages. TCRdb re-called the 5' RACE reads through MiXCR, storing one row per CDR3 protein. The repertoire has about 570,000 distinct CDR3 sequences, about 25% of them found once; the top ten carry approximately 3.6%. This sample was shared with a second study, whose subject was T cells of mothers and their children.

The sample taken for sequencing was blood. Receptor source: a boy aged 2 to 9 in good health. Each CDR3 is given with its conserved first and last residue. D genes are given only for firm matches. Where a row states a size, it is once, few, many or the class of an expanded clone; other rows omit it.

size: few
V: TRBV6-2/TRBV6-3
D: -
J: TRBJ2-7
CDR3: CASSYFASDSYEQYF
DNA: TGTGCAAGCAGTTACTTTGCTAGCGACTCCTACGAGCAGTACTTC

size: few
V: TRBV6-5
D: -
J: TRBJ2-3
CDR3: CASTRDSTDTQYF
DNA: TGTGCCAGCACTAGGGACTCCACAGATACGCAGTATTTT

size: few
V: TRBV10-3
D: -
J: TRBJ1-1
CDR3: CASATERLNTEAFF
DNA: TGTGCCAGTGCGACAGAGCGTTTGAACACTGAAGCTTTCTTT

size: many
V: TRBV6-2/TRBV6-3
D: -
J: TRBJ1-2
CDR3: CASSYSDGLGGYTF
DNA: TGTGCCAGCAGTTATTCCGACGGCCTTGGGGGCTACACCTTC

size: -
V: TRBV20-1
D: -
J: TRBJ2-3
CDR3: CSAQLHRDTQYF
DNA: TGCAGTGCTCAACTCCACAGAGATACGCAGTATTTT

size: -
V: TRBV2
D: -
J: TRBJ2-1
CDR3: CASSEGGEQFF
DNA: TGTGCCAGCAGTGAGGGCGGTGAGCAGTTCTTC

size: -
V: TRBV29-1
D: -
J: TRBJ2-2
CDR3: CSVLGFNTGELFF
DNA: TGCAGCGTCCTAGGTTTCAACACCGGGGAGCTGTTTTTT

size: -
V: TRBV29-1
D: TRBD1
J: TRBJ1-1
CDR3: CSVEGAGAEAFF
DNA: TGCAGCGTCGAGGGGGCAGGGGCTGAAGCTTTCTTT

size: -
V: TRBV7-8
D: TRBD2
J: TRBJ2-7
CDR3: CASSLEVLAGTYEQYF
DNA: TGTGCCAGCAGCTTAGAGGTACTAGCGGGCACCTACGAGCAGTACTTC

size: few
V: TRBV6-2/TRBV6-3
D: -
J: TRBJ1-4
CDR3: CASSRQGTLREGWREKLFF
DNA: TGTGCCAGCAGTCGGCAGGGGACTCTCCGGGAAGGATGGCGTGAAAAACTGTTTTTT